This T cell receptor (beta chain) originates from a study of shared clonotypes between healthy human individuals. Study-wide results and caveats: Sampling covered blood only; tissue repertoires likely differ. A generally larger estimated richness was seen in naive subsets than in memory subsets.

In the authors' workflow: Because ImmunoSEQ provided only junction sequences with no quality scores, the filtering differed. Using immunoSEQ multiplex PCR, the repertoire was profiled, and TCRdb retains in-frame clones only, with some absent. Clone size and V and J calls were adopted from that table, with D and trimming inferred from the DNA. The sample yields some 2.1 million clones, around 93% seen once. In the case of this clone: Its specificity is not known.

In the naive CD8 group, cells lacked CD45RO and were positively selected for CCR7, so terminally differentiated effector memory CD45RA+ cells were left out. J was trimmed by 0 bases and V by 1 base; bases with no gene match: 12. This CDR3 region has 19 residues. Germline loops: CDR1 MNHEY, CDR2 SMNVEV (reference sequence). The TCR was taken from a man aged 18 to 30 in good health. Some clones in this sample may be carry-over from other donors' samples. The sample comprised naive CD8+ T cells from PBMCs. The V gene is TRBV27, the J gene TRBJ2-3, with TRBD2 matching over 8 bases. CDR3 in DNA: TGTGCCAGCAGTTTATTAGGGCCTAGCGGGCTTACTAGCACAGATACGCAGTATTTT. Translated: CASSLLGPSGLTSTDTQYF.